This T cell receptor (beta chain) was captured in a study of T cells in Graves' hyperthyroidism and ophthalmopathy. Findings and limits, study-wide: It was a median about 7.1 months before onset that the model predicted ophthalmopathy.

Trimming at V came to 5 bases and at J to 4 bases, leaving 9 bases not matched to a gene. This CDR3 contains 17 residues. Researchers amplified the TCR beta CDR3 regions from RNA transcripts. Primed by the HTBI set, a first-round RT-PCR was run on the TCR CDR3. Via MiXCR, TCRdb re-called the multiplex PCR reads, giving one row per CDR3 protein. This table holds about 270,000 distinct CDR3 sequences, about 20% found once. Uncontrolled infection, other autoimmune disease, pregnancy or lactation disqualified patients from enrolment. An approximately 10 ml volume of fresh peripheral blood provided the PBMCs. There are many counts of this clonotype. Its target is unknown.

This clonotype originated in a man aged 25 to 45 with Graves' ophthalmopathy. This rearrangement joins TRBV12-3 or TRBV12-4 to TRBJ2-1; TRBD2 matches 12 bases. Sequenced material: blood. This chain's CDR3 is CASSPGGLAGRYNEQFF. The CDR3 nucleotides read TGTGCCAGCAGTCCAGGGGGACTAGCGGGCCGTTACAATGAGCAGTTCTTC.